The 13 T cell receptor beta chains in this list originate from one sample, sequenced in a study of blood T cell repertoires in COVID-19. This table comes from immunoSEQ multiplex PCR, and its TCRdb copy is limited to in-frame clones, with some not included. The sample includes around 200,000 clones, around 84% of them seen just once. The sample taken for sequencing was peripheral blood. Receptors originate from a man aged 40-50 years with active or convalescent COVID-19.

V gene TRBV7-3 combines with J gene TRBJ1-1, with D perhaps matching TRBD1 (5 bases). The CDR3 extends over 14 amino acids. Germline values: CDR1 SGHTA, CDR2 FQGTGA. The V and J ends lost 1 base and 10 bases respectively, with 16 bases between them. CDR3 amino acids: CASSLRHSQGGAFF. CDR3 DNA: TGTGCCAGCAGCTTAAGGCACTCCCAGGGAGGAGCTTTCTTT.

CDR3 in DNA: TGTGCCAGCAGCCCGGGACAGGGCGGCTACGAGCAGTACTTC. Translated, it gives CASSPGQGGYEQYF. V and J are TRBV9 and TRBJ2-7, with 9 nucleotides matching TRBD1. The CDR3 sequence is 14 residues long. Germline lookup yields CDR1 SGDLS and CDR2 YYNGEE. The junction had 5 bases not matched to a gene; V was cut back by 4 bases and J by 3 bases.

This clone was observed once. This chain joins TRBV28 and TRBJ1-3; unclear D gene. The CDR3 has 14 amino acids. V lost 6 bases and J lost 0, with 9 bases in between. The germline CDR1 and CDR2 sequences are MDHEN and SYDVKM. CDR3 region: CASSQQISGNTIYF. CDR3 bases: TGTGCCAGCAGCCAACAGATCTCTGGAAACACCATATATTTT.

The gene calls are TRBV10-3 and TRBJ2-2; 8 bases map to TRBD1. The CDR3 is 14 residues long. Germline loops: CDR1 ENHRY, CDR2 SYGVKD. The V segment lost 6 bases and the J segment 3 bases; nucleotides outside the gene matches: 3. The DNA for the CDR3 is TGTGCCATCAGGACAGGGGTGGACACCGGGGAGCTGTTTTTT. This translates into CAIRTGVDTGELFF.

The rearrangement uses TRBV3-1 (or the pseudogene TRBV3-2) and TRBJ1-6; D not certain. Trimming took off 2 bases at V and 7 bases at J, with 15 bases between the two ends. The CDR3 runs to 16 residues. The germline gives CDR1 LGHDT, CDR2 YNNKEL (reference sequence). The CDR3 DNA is TGTGCCAGCAGCCAATTGGCCTTCTCCGTCAATTCACCCCTCCACTTT. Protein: CASSQLAFSVNSPLHF.

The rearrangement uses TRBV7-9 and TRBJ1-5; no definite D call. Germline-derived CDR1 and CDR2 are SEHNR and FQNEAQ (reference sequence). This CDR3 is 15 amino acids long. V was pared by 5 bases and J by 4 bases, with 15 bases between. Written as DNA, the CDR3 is TGTGCCAGCAGCCCAGACGGGGTTCGGAATCAGCCCCAGCATTTT. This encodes CASSPDGVRNQPQHF.

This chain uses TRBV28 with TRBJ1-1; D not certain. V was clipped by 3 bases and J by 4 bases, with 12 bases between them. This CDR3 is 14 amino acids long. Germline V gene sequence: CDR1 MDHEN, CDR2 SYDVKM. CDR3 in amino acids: CASSFAGEATEAFF. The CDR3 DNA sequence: TGTGCCAGCAGTTTCGCGGGTGAGGCCACTGAAGCTTTCTTT.

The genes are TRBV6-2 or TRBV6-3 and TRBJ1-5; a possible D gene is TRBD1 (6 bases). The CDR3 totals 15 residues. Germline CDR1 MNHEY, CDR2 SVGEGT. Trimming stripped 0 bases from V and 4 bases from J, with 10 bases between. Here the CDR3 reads CASSYSGQPNQPQHF. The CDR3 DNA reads TGTGCCAGCAGTTACTCCGGACAGCCAAATCAGCCCCAGCATTTT.

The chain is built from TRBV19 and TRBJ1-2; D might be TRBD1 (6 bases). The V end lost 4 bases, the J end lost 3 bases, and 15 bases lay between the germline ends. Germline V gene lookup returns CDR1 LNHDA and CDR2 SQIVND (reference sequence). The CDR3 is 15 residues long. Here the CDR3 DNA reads TGTGCCAGTAGTACGCACAGGGATGGGGACTATGGCTACACCTTC. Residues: CASSTHRDGDYGYTF.

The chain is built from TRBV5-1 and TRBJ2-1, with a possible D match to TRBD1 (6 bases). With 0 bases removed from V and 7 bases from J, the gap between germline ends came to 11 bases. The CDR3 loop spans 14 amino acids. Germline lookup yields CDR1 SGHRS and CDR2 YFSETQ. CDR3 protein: CASSLGGRMNEQFF. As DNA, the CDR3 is TGCGCCAGCAGCTTGGGGGGGCGTATGAATGAGCAGTTCTTC.

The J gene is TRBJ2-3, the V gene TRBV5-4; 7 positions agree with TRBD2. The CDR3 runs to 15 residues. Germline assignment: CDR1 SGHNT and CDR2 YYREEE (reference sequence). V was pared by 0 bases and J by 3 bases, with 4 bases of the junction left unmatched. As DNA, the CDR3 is TGTGCCAGCAGCTTGGTCGGGGAGGGGACAGATACGCAGTATTTT. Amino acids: CASSLVGEGTDTQYF.

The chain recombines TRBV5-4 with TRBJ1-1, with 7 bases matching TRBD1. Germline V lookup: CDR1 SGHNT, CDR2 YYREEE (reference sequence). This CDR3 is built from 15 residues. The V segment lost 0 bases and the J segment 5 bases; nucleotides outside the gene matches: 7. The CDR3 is CASSLGQGGGTEAFF. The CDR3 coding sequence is TGTGCCAGCAGCTTGGGCCAGGGGGGCGGAACTGAAGCTTTCTTT.

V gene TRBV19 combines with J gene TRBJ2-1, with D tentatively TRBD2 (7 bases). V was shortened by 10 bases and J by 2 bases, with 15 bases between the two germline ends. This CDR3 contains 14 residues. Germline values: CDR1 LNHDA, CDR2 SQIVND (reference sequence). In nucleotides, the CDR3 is TGTGCCACCAAAAGGGGGGGGACCTACAATGAGCAGTTCTTC. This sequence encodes CATKRGGTYNEQFF.